This T cell receptor (beta chain) was identified during a study of neurological immune-mediated disorders (dated by TCRdb to the late 2010s). In terms of the full investigation: Among the 35 or so multiple sclerosis patients, approximately 30 had relapsing-remitting MS and 3 had secondary progressive MS. Alongside PBMC samples, the set of about 97 TCR-beta libraries contained longitudinal samples, technical triplicates, and paired CD4+ and CD8+ T-cell subsets that had been sorted. Using UMI-based sequencing, the study compared peripheral blood TCR-beta repertoires from patients with HTLV-I-associated myelopathy (HAM/TSP), patients with multiple sclerosis, and healthy controls. The cohort was made up of 68 subjects, consisting of around 15 HAM/TSP patients, roughly 35 multiple sclerosis patients and 20 healthy controls.

Summary of the overall study and its limitations: Across subjects, expanded clones never shared an identical CDR3 amino acid sequence, which suggests that the TCR-beta repertoires in every group were private. In phylogenetic analysis, the repertoires of 18 of 34 MS patients grouped into a cluster of related CDR3 sequences, which suggests a possible signature at the repertoire level. The highest TCR clonal expansion was observed in HAM/TSP patients, whereas the lowest was observed in MS patients, even when compared with healthy controls. No clinical or MRI features were associated with the MS cluster, and the authors said that larger cohorts are needed.

cDNA synthesis used template-switch 5'RACE with a primer carrying a 10-nucleotide random unique molecular identifier tagging each TCR transcript. Every sequencing run covered 15-18 subjects and yielded more than 180 million TCR-beta sequences. The RNeasy kit was used to extract total RNA. Using the KAPA Real-time Library Amplification kit, TCR-beta VDJ regions were amplified with primers for the TCR constant region and the 5'RACE anchor. A first PCR added sample indexes and Illumina adaptors, after which a second PCR increased the library yield. The roughly 650 bp TCR product was size-selected on a 2% E-gel SizeSelection system after Ampure bead purification. Library quality was checked on a Bioanalyzer, concentration was measured with Qubit, and libraries were quantified with the Kapa Library Quantification kit before pooling. An Illumina HiSeq 2500 was used to sequence the libraries paired-end at 2 x 150 bp. To increase sequence diversity, about 25-30% phiX was spiked into each library pool. Turning to the authors' computational methods: The UMI-based MiGEC pipeline processed quality-filtered reads and removed over 75% of raw TCR sequences during error correction. VDJ genes were aligned to IMGT germline references, and clonotypes were defined by unique CDR3 amino acid sequence plus V-J genes. VDJtools evaluated clonal expansion, Shannon diversity and CDR3 relatedness (CalcPairwiseDistances, ClusterSamples); CLCbio workbench built phylogenetic trees. A clone was classed as expanded if it had 8 or more unique UMIs, a cutoff based on coefficient-of-variation modelling across technical triplicates. TCRdb ran its own pipeline on the public reads, namely fastp trimming at Q25 and MiXCR clone calling, and kept in-frame beta chains. One record per CDR3 amino acid sequence lists the most common genes and DNA. TCRdb assigned the V and J calls; the authors' analysis was not used. The sample contains approximately 50,000 distinct CDR3 sequences, 3.8% of them found a single time. 6% to 7% of the sample belongs to the ten largest clones.

There are a few counts of this clonotype. Its antigen target is currently unknown. No much larger clone is present one base from it, and per-base qualities are unavailable. Libraries from unsorted PBMCs were made from 2 million PBMCs kept in RNAlater at -80 degrees C until RNA extraction. The multiple sclerosis patients were enrolled in a US clinical protocol that evaluated disease progression with magnetic resonance imaging. Peripheral blood was subjected to Ficoll-Hypaque density gradient centrifugation to isolate PBMCs, which were then cryopreserved in liquid nitrogen. V is cut by 2 bases and J by 8 bases, and the space between the germline ends is 16 bases. CDR1 SEHNR and CDR2 FQNEAQ were looked up in the germline V gene (reference sequence). Taken from cysteine to phenylalanine, the CDR3 has 15 residues. The sequence is cut down to CDR3 DNA, 45 bases in frame from base 1.

The receptor's source is a man aged 55 to 70 with multiple sclerosis. The sequenced sample consisted of PBMCs. Rearrangement joined TRBV7-9 to TRBJ1-3; the D region possibly corresponds to TRBD1 (5 bases align). CDR3 protein: CASSLRGPLADTIYF. The DNA sequence is given as TGTGCCAGCAGCTTAAGGGGACCTCTGGCGGACACCATATATTTT.